Presented here are 31 T cell receptor beta chains from one specimen sequenced in a study of blood T cell repertoires in COVID-19 (dated by TCRdb to the early 2020s). The library was obtained by the immunoSEQ multiplex PCR assay. This immuneACCESS table, as held by TCRdb, lists in-frame sequences with V and J called but not all clones. Of the missing ones, under half trace to an unresolved V gene in checked studies; the others have no known cause. The sample has 230,000 or so clones on record, around 82% of them singletons. Roughly 8.8% of the sample rests with the top ten. The sample consisted of peripheral blood. The receptors here all came from a man aged 40-50 years with active or convalescent COVID-19.

This clone was seen only a few times. This chain connects TRBV6-5 to TRBJ1-4, with D hard to call. The V and J ends lost 2 bases and 8 bases respectively, with 18 bases between them. Germline CDR1 is MNHEY and CDR2 is SVGAGI. The CDR3 loop spans 16 amino acids. In nucleotides, the CDR3 is TGTGCCAGCAGTTACACCCCGGGAGGGATGCAGGAAAAACTGTTTTTT. It is translated as CASSYTPGGMQEKLFF.

V usage is TRBV6-5 and J usage is TRBJ1-5; no clear D. The V end was cut by 4 bases, the J end by 3 bases, with 10 bases between. This CDR3 has 14 residues. The germline V gene has CDR1 MNHEY and CDR2 SVGAGI. The CDR3 DNA reads TGTGCCAGCAGTTTACACAGATTCAATCAGCCCCAGCATTTT. This encodes CASSLHRFNQPQHF.

CDR3 sequence (DNA): TGTGCCAGCAGTCCACAGACAGGATCCAATGAAAAACTGTTTTTT. Its translation is CASSPQTGSNEKLFF. J is TRBJ1-4 and V is TRBV2; the D gene is possibly TRBD1 (6 bases). Germline V CDR1 and CDR2: SNHLY, FYNNEI. The germline V and J ends were trimmed by 5 bases and 5 bases, with 15 bases remaining between them. The CDR3 runs to 15 residues.

The chain is built from TRBV19 and TRBJ2-2; a weak D match, TRBD1 (5 bases). The CDR3 is made up of 13 amino acids. The V end lost 7 bases, the J end lost 1 base, and 7 bases lay between the germline ends. Germline V gene data show CDR1 as LNHDA and CDR2 as SQIVND (reference sequence). In nucleotides, the CDR3 is TGTGCCAGTAAGGGGCAGAACACCGGGGAGCTGTTTTTT. The encoded protein is CASKGQNTGELFF.

The chain uses TRBV20-1 and TRBJ1-2; perhaps TRBD1 as D (5 bases). Trimming took 3 bases from V and 10 from J, leaving 9 bases between them. The germline CDR1 and CDR2 sequences are DFQATT and SNEGSKA (reference sequence). The CDR3 extends over 10 amino acids. The CDR3 nucleotides read TGCAGTGCTAGCGGACAAGACTACACCTTC. Translated: CSASGQDYTF.

The chain employs TRBV5-1 and TRBJ2-5; TRBD2 might be the D (5 bases). This CDR3 has 14 residues. The V end was cut by 1 base, the J end by 2 bases, with 9 bases between. Germline V gene lookup returns CDR1 SGHRS and CDR2 YFSETQ. The CDR3 nucleotides read TGCGCCAGCAGCTTGATTACGGGACAAGAGACCCAGTACTTC. It specifies CASSLITGQETQYF.

This rearrangement joins TRBV18 to TRBJ2-7; 8 positions match TRBD1. Germline V CDR1 and CDR2: KGHSH, LQKENI. This CDR3 region has 13 residues. J lost 5 bases, V lost 0 bases, and 0 bases had no gene match. CDR3: CASSPPTGDEQYF. The CDR3 nucleotides read TGTGCCAGCTCACCACCGACAGGGGACGAGCAGTACTTC.

The V and J genes are TRBV19 and TRBJ1-4; 8 bases agree with TRBD1. CDR3 length: 16 residues. CDR1 and CDR2 from the germline V gene are LNHDA and SQIVND (reference sequence). J was trimmed by 0 bases and V by 5 bases; bases with no gene match: 5. The CDR3 loop is CASSRRQGSTNEKLFF. In DNA, the CDR3 is TGTGCCAGTAGTCGCAGACAGGGGTCAACTAATGAAAAACTGTTTTTT.

This rearrangement joins TRBV19 to TRBJ2-5; 7 bases map to TRBD2. Losses at the gene ends were 0 bases for V and 4 bases for J; bases not matched to a gene: 8. Germline V lookup: CDR1 LNHDA, CDR2 SQIVND (reference sequence). The CDR3 loop spans 16 amino acids. In nucleotides, the CDR3 is TGTGCCAGTAGTATAGATAAGGGAGGGAGAGGAGAGACCCAGTACTTC. It translates to CASSIDKGGRGETQYF.

The rearrangement links TRBV6-5 to TRBJ2-1; 9 bases map to TRBD2. This CDR3 contains 15 residues. The J segment lost 3 bases and the V segment lost 0 bases, leaving 0 bases of the junction unmatched. CDR1 and CDR2 from the germline V gene are MNHEY and SVGAGI. CDR3 sequence reads: CASSYSSGGYNEQFF. For the CDR3, the DNA is TGTGCCAGCAGTTACTCTAGCGGGGGCTACAATGAGCAGTTCTTC.

The CDR3 DNA reads TGCGCCAGCAGCCAAGATCGGGGAGATACGCAGTATTTT. This codes for CASSQDRGDTQYF. This chain links TRBV4-1 with TRBJ2-3, with D perhaps matching TRBD2 (5 bases). Germline V gives CDR1 MGHRA, CDR2 YSYEKL. The CDR3 loop spans 13 amino acids. Trimming removed 0 bases from V and 5 bases from J, with 6 bases in between.

This clone has only one observation. The chain is built from TRBV5-6 and TRBJ2-3; 10 bases align to TRBD1. The CDR3 sequence is 15 residues long. V dropped 3 bases and J dropped 4; count of bases not matched to a gene: 5. Germline V CDR1 and CDR2: SGHDT, YYEEEE. CDR3 region: CASSWGQGFADTQYF. CDR3 in DNA: TGTGCCAGCAGCTGGGGACAGGGGTTCGCAGATACGCAGTATTTT. The complete variable domain, with remaining parts taken from reference TRBV5-6 and TRBJ2-3, reads DAGVTQSPTHLIKTRGQQVTLRCSPKSGHDTVSWYQQALGQGPQFIFQYYEEEERQRGNFPDRFSGHQFPNYSSELNVNALLLGDSALYLCASSWGQGFADTQYFGPGTRLTVL.

J is TRBJ1-2 and V is TRBV29-1, with D hard to call. In germline, CDR1 is SQVTM, CDR2 ANQGSEA. Trimming pared 3 bases from V and 7 bases from J, leaving 9 bases between. The CDR3 has 11 residues. In DNA form, the CDR3 reads TGCAGCGTTGACGGGAATGTTGGCTACACCTTC. It yields the protein CSVDGNVGYTF. Using reference TRBV29-1 and TRBJ1-2 for the parts outside the CDR3, the full variable domain is SAVISQKPSRDICQRGTSLTIQCQVDSQVTMMFWYRQQPGQSLTLIATANQGSEATYESGFVIDKFPISRPNLTFSTLTVSNMSPEDSSIYLCSVDGNVGYTFGSGTRLTVV.

V and J are TRBV15 and TRBJ2-3; tentative D call: TRBD2 (6 bases). The length of the CDR3 is 15 residues. Germline V gene data show CDR1 as LNHNV and CDR2 as YYDKDF (reference sequence). V dropped 1 base and J dropped 5 bases, with 13 bases sitting between them. The DNA for the CDR3 is TGTGCCACCAGCAGAGGTTCCGGGCGGGGAGATACGCAGTATTTT. Translated: CATSRGSGRGDTQYF.

The rearrangement uses TRBV2 and TRBJ1-4; 7 nucleotides match TRBD1. V dropped 8 bases and J dropped 1; count of bases not matched to a gene: 4. This CDR3 spans 14 amino acids. The germline V gene has CDR1 SNHLY and CDR2 FYNNEI. CDR3 in amino acids: CASGRQGTNEKLFF. Written as DNA, the CDR3 is TGTGCCAGCGGGAGACAGGGAACTAATGAAAAACTGTTTTTT.

The chain has TRBV3-1 (or the pseudogene TRBV3-2) and TRBJ1-5; D may be TRBD1 (5 bases). CDR1 and CDR2 from the germline V gene are LGHDT and YNNKEL (reference sequence). Trimming left V 0 bases short and J 3 bases short, with 9 bases between. The CDR3 loop spans 15 amino acids. The CDR3 sequence is CASSQEGGNNQPQHF. CDR3 DNA: TGTGCCAGCAGCCAAGAGGGGGGGAACAATCAGCCCCAGCATTTT.

The CDR3 spells CASSPRGGVGNYGYTF. CDR3 coding DNA: TGTGCCAGCAGCCCTAGGGGGGGGGTTGGAAACTATGGCTACACCTTC. This chain connects TRBV7-6 to TRBJ1-2, with D maybe TRBD1 (6 bases). The CDR3 has 16 amino acids. CDR1 and CDR2 from the germline V gene are SGHVS and FNYEAQ. V lost 5 bases to trimming and J lost 2 bases, with 18 bases between them. Supplemented by reference TRBV7-6 and TRBJ1-2, the full variable domain reads GAGVSQSPRYKVTKRGQDVALRCDPISGHVSLYWYRQALGQGPEFLTYFNYEAQQDKSGLPNDRFSAERPEGSISTLTIQRTEQRDSAMYRCASSPRGGVGNYGYTFGSGTRLTVV.

This chain uses TRBV19 with TRBJ1-2; unclear D gene. The CDR3 contains 12 residues. The germline V gene encodes CDR1 LNHDA and CDR2 SQIVND (reference sequence). V was pared by 5 bases and J by 8 bases, with 12 bases between. CDR3 protein: CASSSGFGGYTF. Here the CDR3 DNA reads TGTGCCAGTAGTTCTGGGTTCGGGGGCTACACCTTC. The entire variable domain, with the rest obtained from reference TRBV19 and TRBJ1-2, is as follows: DGGITQSPKYLFRKEGQNVTLSCEQNLNHDAMYWYRQDPGQGLRLIYYSQIVNDFQKGDIAEGYSVSREKKESFPLTVTSAQKNPTAFYLCASSSGFGGYTFGSGTRLTVV.

V usage is TRBV18 and J usage is TRBJ1-1; 9 positions match TRBD1. The CDR3 contains 14 residues. The V gene's germline CDR1 is KGHSH and CDR2 LQKENI. V dropped 3 bases and J dropped 5; count of bases not matched to a gene: 4. The CDR3 spells CASSPSDRGTEAFF. CDR3 nucleotides: TGTGCCAGCTCACCGTCGGACAGGGGTACTGAAGCTTTCTTT.

The rearrangement links TRBV19 to TRBJ1-2; 9 bases are shared with TRBD1. The trim removed 6 bases at V and 4 bases at J, leaving 9 bases unmatched. The CDR3 extends over 15 amino acids. Germline V gene lookup returns CDR1 LNHDA and CDR2 SQIVND (reference sequence). The CDR3 DNA reads TGTGCCAGTAGCTCCGGACAGGGGTATCTCTATGGCTACACCTTC. This codes for CASSSGQGYLYGYTF.

The J gene is TRBJ2-5, the V gene TRBV7-2; 9 nucleotides align to TRBD1. Trimming removed 3 bases from V and 1 base from J; junction bases left unmatched: 0. Germline values: CDR1 SGHTA, CDR2 FQGNSA. This CDR3 spans 14 amino acids. The CDR3, as DNA: TGTGCCAGCAGCTTGACAGGGGGCCAAGAGACCCAGTACTTC. This codes for CASSLTGGQETQYF.

V usage is TRBV19 and J usage is TRBJ1-6, with D perhaps TRBD1 (5 bases). The CDR3 spans 15 residues. Per germline, CDR1 LNHDA and CDR2 SQIVND (reference sequence). V was clipped by 3 bases and J by 8 bases, with 14 bases between them. The CDR3: CASSIQRGFDSPLHF. The CDR3, as DNA: TGTGCCAGTAGTATTCAGCGGGGCTTTGATTCACCCCTCCACTTT.

This sequence joins TRBV19 and TRBJ1-1; the D is unclear. The CDR3 is 13 amino acids. Germline CDR1 is LNHDA and CDR2 is SQIVND (reference sequence). Trimming stripped 5 bases from V and 1 base from J, with 8 bases between. The DNA of the CDR3 is TGTGCCAGTAGTCCTCCAGGGAACACTGAAGCTTTCTTT. It translates to CASSPPGNTEAFF. Variable domain in full (rest from reference TRBV19 and TRBJ1-1): DGGITQSPKYLFRKEGQNVTLSCEQNLNHDAMYWYRQDPGQGLRLIYYSQIVNDFQKGDIAEGYSVSREKKESFPLTVTSAQKNPTAFYLCASSPPGNTEAFFGQGTRLTVV.

The chain combines TRBV19 with TRBJ2-1; TRBD1 is a possible D gene (6 bases). The CDR3 is made up of 13 amino acids. Trimming shortened V by 6 bases and J by 4 bases, and 10 bases separated the two germline ends. CDR1 is LNHDA, CDR2 SQIVND, per germline (reference sequence). CDR3: CASRRDTYNEQFF. The CDR3 bases are TGTGCCAGTAGAAGGGACACTTACAATGAGCAGTTCTTC.

The chain carries TRBV28 and TRBJ2-7; 7 bases match TRBD1. Germline V CDR1 and CDR2: MDHEN, SYDVKM. This CDR3 region has 15 residues. The V gene end was trimmed by 5 bases and the J gene end by 1 base; junction bases not matched to a gene: 8. DNA for the CDR3: TGTGCCAGCAGTCCCGGGACAGCCTCTTCCTACGAGCAGTACTTC. This encodes CASSPGTASSYEQYF. Full variable domain (rest looked up from reference TRBV28 and TRBJ2-7): DVKVTQSSRYLVKRTGEKVFLECVQDMDHENMFWYRQDPGLGLRLIYFSYDVKMKEKGDIPEGYSVSREKKERFSLILESASTNQTSMYLCASSPGTASSYEQYFGPGTRLTVT.

The chain couples TRBV7-9 to TRBJ2-7; 12 bases match TRBD1. Germline CDR1 and CDR2: SEHNR and FQNEAQ (reference sequence). The CDR3 runs 16 residues. V dropped 1 base and J dropped 6; count of bases not matched to a gene: 7. The chain's CDR3 is CASSLVPGQGAIEQYF. The CDR3 bases are TGTGCCAGCAGCTTAGTCCCGGGACAGGGGGCTATCGAGCAGTACTTC.

CDR3: CASSHSSGGTDTQYF. The CDR3 nucleotides read TGTGCCAGCAGTCATTCTAGCGGTGGAACAGATACGCAGTATTTT. The rearrangement joins TRBV6-2 or TRBV6-3 to TRBJ2-3; 7 nucleotides match TRBD2. The germline CDR1 and CDR2 sequences are MNHEY and SVGEGT. The V segment lost 5 bases and the J segment 3 bases; nucleotides outside the gene matches: 8. The CDR3 loop spans 15 amino acids.

The rearrangement links TRBV30 to TRBJ2-1, with TRBD1 identical over 7 bases. Germline CDR1 GTSNPN, CDR2 SVGIG (reference sequence). CDR3 length: 15 amino acids. J gave up 2 bases and V 5 bases, and 9 bases lay outside the gene matches. CDR3 amino acids: CAWGVRGPTYNEQFF. As DNA, the CDR3 is TGTGCCTGGGGGGTTAGGGGGCCCACCTACAATGAGCAGTTCTTC.

The rearrangement joins TRBV7-8 to TRBJ1-2; weak D call: TRBD1 (6 bases). This CDR3 is built from 14 residues. Per the germline V gene, CDR1 is SGHVS and CDR2 is FQNEAQ. V dropped 3 bases and J dropped 2 bases, with 10 bases sitting between them. CDR3 loop: CASSLRDKNYGYTF. The DNA for the CDR3 is TGTGCCAGCAGCTTGAGGGACAAGAACTATGGCTACACCTTC.

This chain uses TRBV11-2 with TRBJ1-5; 7 bases align to TRBD1. The length of the CDR3 is 16 residues. CDR1 and CDR2 from the germline V gene are SGHAT and FQNNGV. With 5 bases clipped from V and 5 bases from J, the junction kept 12 bases outside the gene matches. CDR3 sequence reads: CASSPIGTVNDQPQHF. As DNA, the CDR3 is TGTGCCAGCAGCCCCATCGGGACAGTGAATGATCAGCCCCAGCATTTT. Looking up the rest from reference TRBV11-2 and TRBJ1-5 gives the full variable domain: EAGVAQSPRYKIIEKRQSVAFWCNPISGHATLYWYQQILGQGPKLLIQFQNNGVVDDSQLPKDRFSAERLKGVDSTLKIQPAKLEDSAVYLCASSPIGTVNDQPQHFGDGTRLSIL.

The chain joins TRBV6-5 to TRBJ1-5; unclear D gene. Germline V gene data show CDR1 as MNHEY and CDR2 as SVGAGI. V lost 0 bases and J 5 bases, leaving 11 bases between the germline ends. This CDR3 is built from 15 residues. DNA of the CDR3: TGTGCCAGCAGTTACTCGATAGCTTCGGATCAGCCCCAGCATTTT. Amino acids: CASSYSIASDQPQHF.